This is a list of T cell receptor beta chains from one sample in a study of cytomegalovirus exposure and HLA in healthy donors. Generated by immunoSEQ multiplex PCR, the TCRdb table keeps only in-frame clones and is missing some. The table records roughly 160,000 clones, 75% to 85% of them present only once. The material sequenced was PBMCs. These TCRs come from a man aged 25-45 years in good health and CMV-seronegative. CDR3s include the opening cysteine and the closing phenylalanine or tryptophan. A D gene is named only where the DNA matches it firmly. Rows may omit the clone size; those that give it use once, few, many or a size class.

TRBV19	TRBJ1-1	.	TRBD1	CASSVGQGLEAFF	TGTGCCAGTAGTGTTGGACAGGGACTTGAAGCTTTCTTT
TRBV7-9	TRBJ1-6	.	.	CSSSLALAGGVNSPLHF	TGTTCCAGCAGCTTAGCCTTGGCGGGAGGTGTGAATTCACCCCTCCACTTT
TRBV27	TRBJ2-2	.	.	CASSLSSIVTGELFF	TGTGCCAGCAGTTTAAGTTCTATTGTCACCGGGGAGCTGTTTTTT
TRBV11-2	TRBJ2-2	.	TRBD1	CASSLADRGRVGELFF	TGTGCCAGCAGCTTAGCGGACAGGGGGCGCGTCGGGGAGCTGTTTTTT
TRBV7-9	TRBJ2-2	.	TRBD1	CASSINAGTGRTGELFF	TGTGCCAGCAGCATTAACGCCGGGACAGGACGCACCGGGGAGCTGTTTTTT
TRBV27	TRBJ2-7	.	TRBD2	CASSPSSGIRWIEQYF	TGTGCCAGCAGTCCAAGTAGCGGGATCCGCTGGATCGAGCAGTACTTC
TRBV11-2	TRBJ1-2	once	TRBD1	CASSLTGGGYTF	TGTGCCAGCAGCTTAACAGGGGGGGGCTACACCTTC
TRBV5-6	TRBJ1-1	.	.	CASSLGGKNTEAFF	TGTGCCAGCAGCTTGGGCGGGAAGAACACTGAAGCTTTCTTT
TRBV9	TRBJ2-1	.	TRBD2	CASSPLAGGPSYNEQFF	TGTGCCAGCAGCCCCCTAGCGGGAGGGCCTTCCTACAATGAGCAGTTCTTC
TRBV28	TRBJ1-4	.	.	CASSPDDRGRLFF	TGTGCCAGCAGCCCTGACGACCGAGGGAGACTGTTTTTT
TRBV19	TRBJ2-3	.	.	CASSELAYTDTQYF	TGTGCCAGTAGTGAACTAGCATACACAGATACGCAGTATTTT
TRBV10-3	TRBJ1-2	.	TRBD1	CAISTGQGARGYTF	TGTGCCATCAGCACGGGACAGGGGGCGCGTGGCTACACCTTC
TRBV4-1	TRBJ2-7	once	.	CASSQVADNEQYF	TGCGCCAGCAGCCAAGTCGCGGACAACGAGCAGTACTTC
TRBV6-1	TRBJ2-7	.	.	CASEVIGRNSYEQYF	TGTGCCAGCGAAGTGATAGGTCGGAACAGCTACGAGCAGTACTTC
TRBV5-1	TRBJ2-5	few	.	CASSLQETQYF	TGCGCCAGCAGCCTTCAAGAGACCCAGTACTTC
TRBV7-9	TRBJ2-2	.	.	CASSPFAGNGGTGELFF	TGTGCCAGCAGCCCTTTCGCAGGGAACGGAGGGACCGGGGAGCTGTTTTTT
TRBV11-2	TRBJ2-3	.	.	CASTLTGGVGPDTQYF	TGTGCCAGCACTCTAACAGGGGGGGTTGGTCCAGATACGCAGTATTTT
TRBV2	TRBJ1-1	few	.	CASSELQVEAFF	TGTGCCAGCAGTGAACTGCAGGTTGAAGCTTTCTTT
TRBV15	TRBJ1-2	.	TRBD1	CATSGTGGGYGYTF	TGTGCCACCAGCGGGACAGGGGGCGGGTATGGCTACACCTTC
TRBV30	TRBJ2-3	.	TRBD2	CAWLTSSAQYF	TGTGCCTGGCTGACTAGCTCGGCGCAGTATTTT
TRBV4-2	TRBJ2-2	.	TRBD1	CASSPWDRDTPPLSLRVGELFF	TGTGCCAGCAGCCCCTGGGACAGGGATACACCTCCACTATCACTGCGGGTAGGGGAGCTGTTTTTT
TRBV9	TRBJ2-5	.	.	CASSVPGGSETQYF	TGTGCCAGCAGCGTTCCGGGGGGCTCGGAGACCCAGTACTTC